The 2 T cell receptor beta chains presented below share a single source sample, sequenced in a study of control samples from healthy donors and cancer patients. Clones were sequenced by immunoSEQ multiplex PCR, and TCRdb holds only the in-frame ones, with some missing. The sample lists more than 110,000 clones, roughly 90% occurring once. Sequenced: blood. The receptors derive from a man under 40 in good health.

V usage is TRBV19 and J usage is TRBJ1-4; D is possibly TRBD1 (6 bases). V lost 0 bases and J lost 11, with 19 bases in between. CDR1 is LNHDA and CDR2 is SQIVND in the germline V gene (reference sequence). The CDR3 loop spans 16 amino acids. CDR3 region: CASSIDWTVGRFKLFF. CDR3 nucleotide sequence: TGTGCCAGTAGTATAGATTGGACAGTGGGTCGTTTTAAACTGTTTTTT.

CDR3 in amino acids: CASSLLLGGQHYNEQFF. CDR3 sequence (DNA): TGTGCCAGCAGTTTACTTTTAGGGGGACAACACTACAATGAGCAGTTCTTC. This chain links TRBV28 with TRBJ2-1; D is perhaps TRBD1 (6 bases). CDR1 and CDR2 from the germline V gene are MDHEN and SYDVKM. The CDR3 length is 17 residues. The V gene lost 2 bases and the J gene lost 3 bases, with 17 bases spanning the gap.